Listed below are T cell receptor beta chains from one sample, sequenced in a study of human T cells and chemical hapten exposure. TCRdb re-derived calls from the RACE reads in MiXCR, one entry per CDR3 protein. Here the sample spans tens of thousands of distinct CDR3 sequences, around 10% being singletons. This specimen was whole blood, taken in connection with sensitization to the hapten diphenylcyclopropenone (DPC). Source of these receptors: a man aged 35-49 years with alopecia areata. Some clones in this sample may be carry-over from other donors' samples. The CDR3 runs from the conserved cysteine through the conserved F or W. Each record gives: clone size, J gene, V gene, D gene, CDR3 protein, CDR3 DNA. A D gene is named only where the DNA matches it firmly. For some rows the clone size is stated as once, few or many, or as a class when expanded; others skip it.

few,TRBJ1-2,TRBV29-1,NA,CSVVENYGYTF,TGCAGCGTTGTCGAGAACTATGGCTACACCTTC
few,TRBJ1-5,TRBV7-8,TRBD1,CASSGGQGNQPQHF,TGTGCCAGCAGCGGAGGACAGGGAAATCAGCCCCAGCATTTT
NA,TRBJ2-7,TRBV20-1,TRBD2,CSARATSGRYYEQYF,TGCAGTGCTCGCGCGACTAGCGGGAGATACTACGAGCAGTACTTC
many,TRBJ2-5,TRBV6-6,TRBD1,CASSHGTGKSQETQYF,TGTGCCAGCAGTCACGGGACAGGGAAAAGCCAAGAGACCCAGTACTTC
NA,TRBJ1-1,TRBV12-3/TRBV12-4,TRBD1,CASSPPGQGNTEAFF,TGTGCCAGCAGTCCGCCGGGACAGGGGAACACTGAAGCTTTCTTT
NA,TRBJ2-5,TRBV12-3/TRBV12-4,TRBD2,CASSSLAGDKETQYF,TGTGCCAGCAGTTCCTTAGCGGGAGATAAAGAGACCCAGTACTTC
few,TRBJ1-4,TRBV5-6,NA,CASSPDLDSNEKLFF,TGTGCCAGCAGCCCCGATTTGGACTCTAATGAAAAACTGTTTTTT
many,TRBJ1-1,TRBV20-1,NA,CSADRQGGSGTEAFF,TGCAGTGCGGACCGACAAGGCGGATCGGGCACTGAAGCTTTCTTT
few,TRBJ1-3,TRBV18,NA,CASSPLRLSGNTIYF,TGTGCCAGCTCACCTCTACGCCTCTCTGGAAACACCATATATTTT
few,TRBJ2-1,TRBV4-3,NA,CASSDEQGREEFNEQFF,TGCGCCAGCAGCGATGAACAGGGGCGGGAGGAGTTCAATGAGCAGTTCTTC
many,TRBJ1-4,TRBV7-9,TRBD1,CASSSGQGASANEKLFF,TGTGCCAGCAGCTCAGGACAGGGGGCGAGCGCCAATGAAAAACTGTTTTTT
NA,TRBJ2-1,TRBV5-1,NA,CASSRPGNTRSNEQFF,TGCGCCAGCAGCAGACCTGGGAACACACGAAGCAATGAGCAGTTCTTC
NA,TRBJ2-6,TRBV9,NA,CASSVASGANVLTF,TGTGCCAGCAGCGTAGCCAGTGGGGCCAACGTCCTGACTTTC
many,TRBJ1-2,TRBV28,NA,CANSARDYGYTF,TGTGCCAATTCGGCCAGGGACTATGGCTACACCTTC
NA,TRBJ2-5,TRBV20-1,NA,CSARGPETQYF,TGCAGTGCTAGGGGTCCGGAGACCCAGTACTTC
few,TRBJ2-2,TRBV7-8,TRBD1,CASSRVGTGGRTGELFF,TGTGCCAGCAGCCGGGTGGGGACAGGCGGTAGAACCGGGGAGCTGTTTTTT
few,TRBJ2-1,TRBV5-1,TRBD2,CASSLARGLAGENEQFF,TGCGCCAGCAGCCTGGCCCGGGGCCTAGCGGGAGAGAATGAGCAGTTCTTC
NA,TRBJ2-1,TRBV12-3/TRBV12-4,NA,CASSSPRDSTNQKLEF,TGTGCCAGCAGTTCGCCCAGGGACTCCACAAACCAGAAGCTAGAATTC
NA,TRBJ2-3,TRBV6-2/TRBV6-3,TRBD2,CASSYSGGRPDTQYF,TGTGCCAGCAGTTACTCCGGCGGGAGGCCAGATACGCAGTATTTT
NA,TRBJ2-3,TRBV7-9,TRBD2,CASSLGTSGRAPDTQYF,TGTGCCAGCAGCTTAGGGACTAGCGGGAGGGCCCCAGATACGCAGTATTTT
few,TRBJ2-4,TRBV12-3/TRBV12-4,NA,CASSTLVKHIQYF,TGTGCCAGCAGTACCCTCGTAAAACACATTCAGTACTTC
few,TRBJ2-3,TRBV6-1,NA,CASSSNKGQVSDTQYF,TGTGCCAGCAGTTCCAATAAGGGCCAAGTCTCCGATACGCAGTATTTT